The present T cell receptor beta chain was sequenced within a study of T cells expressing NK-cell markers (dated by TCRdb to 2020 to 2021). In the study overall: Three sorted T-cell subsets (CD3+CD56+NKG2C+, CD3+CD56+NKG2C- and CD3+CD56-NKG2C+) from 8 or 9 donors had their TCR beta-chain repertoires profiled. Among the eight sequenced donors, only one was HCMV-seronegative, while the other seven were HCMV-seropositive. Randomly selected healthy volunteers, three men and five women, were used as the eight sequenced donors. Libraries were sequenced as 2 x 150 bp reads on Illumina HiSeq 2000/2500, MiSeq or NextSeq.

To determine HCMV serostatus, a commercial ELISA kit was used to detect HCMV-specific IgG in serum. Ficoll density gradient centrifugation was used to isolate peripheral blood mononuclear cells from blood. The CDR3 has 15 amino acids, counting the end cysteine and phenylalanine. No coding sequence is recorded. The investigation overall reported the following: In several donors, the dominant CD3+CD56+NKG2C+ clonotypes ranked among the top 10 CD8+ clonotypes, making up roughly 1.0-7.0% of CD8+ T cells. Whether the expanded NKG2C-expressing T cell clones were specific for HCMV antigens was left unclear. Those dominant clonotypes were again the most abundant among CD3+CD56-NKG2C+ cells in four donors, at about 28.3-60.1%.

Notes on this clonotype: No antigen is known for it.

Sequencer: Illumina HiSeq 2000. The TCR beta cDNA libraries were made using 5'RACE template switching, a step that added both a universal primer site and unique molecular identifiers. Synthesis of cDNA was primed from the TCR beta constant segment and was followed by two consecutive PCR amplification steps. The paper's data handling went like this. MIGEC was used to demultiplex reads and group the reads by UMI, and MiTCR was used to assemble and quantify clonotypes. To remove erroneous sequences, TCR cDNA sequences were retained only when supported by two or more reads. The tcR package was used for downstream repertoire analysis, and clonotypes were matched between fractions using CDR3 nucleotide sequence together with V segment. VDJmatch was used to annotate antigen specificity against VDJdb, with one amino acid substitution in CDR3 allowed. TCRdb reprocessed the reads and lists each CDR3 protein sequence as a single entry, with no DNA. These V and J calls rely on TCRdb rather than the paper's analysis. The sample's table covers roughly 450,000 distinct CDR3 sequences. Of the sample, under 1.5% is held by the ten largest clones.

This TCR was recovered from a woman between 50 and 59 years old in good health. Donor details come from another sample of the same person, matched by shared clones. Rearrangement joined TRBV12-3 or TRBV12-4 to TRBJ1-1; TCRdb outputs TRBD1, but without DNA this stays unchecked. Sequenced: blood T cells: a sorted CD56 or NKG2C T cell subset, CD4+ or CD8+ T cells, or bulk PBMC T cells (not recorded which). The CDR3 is CASSLHAGIGTEAFF.